This T cell receptor (beta chain) emerged from a study of response to subunit inactivated influenza vaccine. Findings and limits, study-wide: Each seasonal influenza vaccination recruits few new T cells, the authors suggested.

TCRdb re-called the RT-PCR reads through MiXCR, storing one row per CDR3 protein. The profile shows 450,000 to 500,000 distinct CDR3 sequences, about 10% of them singletons. The CDR3 has 15 residues. CDR1 and CDR2 (germline): SGHDN, FVKESK. V was clipped by 0 bases and J by 0 bases, with 9 bases between them. Turning to this clonotype: Its antigen is still unknown.

The gene calls are TRBV14 and TRBJ2-7; D remains unclear. This material consisted of PBMCs from blood, taken 40 to 50 days after vaccination. This clonotype was sampled from a man aged 50-59 years who received an inactivated influenza vaccine. CDR3 sequence: CASSQELTASYEQYF. In DNA form, the CDR3 reads TGTGCCAGCAGCCAAGAACTAACGGCCTCCTACGAGCAGTACTTC. Together with reference TRBV14 and TRBJ2-7, the CDR3 gives the full variable domain: EAGVTQFPSHSVIEKGQTVTLRCDPISGHDNLYWYRRVMGKEIKFLLHFVKESKQDESGMPNNRFLAERTGGTYSTLKVQPAELEDSGVYFCASSQELTASYEQYFGPGTRLTVT.